A single sample gave rise to the 2 T cell receptor beta chains below, sequenced in a study of T cells in Graves' hyperthyroidism and ophthalmopathy. Researchers took RNA transcripts and amplified the TCR beta CDR3 regions from them. The TCR CDR3 was amplified in a first-round RT-PCR using the HTBI primer set. TCRdb recomputed calls from the multiplex PCR reads with MiXCR, one row per CDR3 protein. Of hundreds of thousands of distinct CDR3 sequences listed, about 14% are singletons. What was sequenced was blood. The receptors derive from a woman aged 40 to 50 with Graves' ophthalmopathy.

In this sample, this clonotype turned up a few times. The genes are TRBV11-1 and TRBJ1-1; maybe TRBD1 (6 bases). This CDR3 contains 16 residues. The germline V and J ends were trimmed by 5 bases and 0 bases, with 16 bases remaining between them. Germline V gene sequence: CDR1 SGHAT, CDR2 FQDESV (reference sequence). CDR3 residues: CASSRWPGAMNTEAFF. DNA of the CDR3: TGTGCCAGCAGCCGGTGGCCAGGGGCTATGAACACTGAAGCTTTCTTT. Complete variable domain (other parts from reference TRBV11-1 and TRBJ1-1): EAEVAQSPRYKITEKSQAVAFWCDPISGHATLYWYRQILGQGPELLVQFQDESVVDDSQLPKDRFSAERLKGVDSTLKIQPAELGDSAMYLCASSRWPGAMNTEAFFGQGTRLTVV.

This clonotype came up many times. The chain uses TRBV28 and TRBJ2-5; 9 bases are a match to TRBD2. Germline V gene sequence: CDR1 MDHEN, CDR2 SYDVKM. Losses at the gene ends were 5 bases for V and 2 bases for J; bases not matched to a gene: 3. This CDR3 spans 14 amino acids. The CDR3 DNA sequence: TGTGCCAGCAGTAGGACTAGCGAGCAAGAGACCCAGTACTTC. Protein: CASSRTSEQETQYF.